Listed here are 9 T cell receptor beta chains from one sample, sequenced in a study of blood T cell repertoires in COVID-19. Sequencing was performed with immunoSEQ multiplex PCR; in TCRdb, only in-frame clones are kept and a portion is missing. This sample has 190,000 or so clones, with about 83% found just once. The source material was peripheral blood. These receptors were collected from a man in his sixties who had recovered from COVID-19.

CDR3 sequence (DNA): TGTGCCAGCTCACCACGGGACAGGAAGTCTGGAAACACCATATATTTT. Its protein is CASSPRDRKSGNTIYF. This sequence joins TRBV18 and TRBJ1-3; 8 bases fit TRBD1. CDR1 and CDR2 from the germline V gene are KGHSH and LQKENI. The length of the CDR3 is 16 residues. Losses at the gene ends were 1 base for V and 1 base for J; bases not matched to a gene: 3.

The chain carries TRBV4-2 and TRBJ1-4, with 9 bases lining up with TRBD1. Germline V lookup: CDR1 LGHNA, CDR2 YNFKEQ. The CDR3 length is 15 residues. The V and J ends lost 4 bases and 5 bases, in that order; junction bases with no gene match: 5. The CDR3 DNA follows: TGTGCCAGCAGCCCTCCGGGACAGGGCAATGAAAAACTGTTTTTT. Residues: CASSPPGQGNEKLFF.

This clone was recorded a few times. This chain links TRBV7-2 with TRBJ1-5; D is undetermined. This CDR3 contains 16 residues. The V end lost 5 bases, the J end lost 6 bases, and 20 bases lay between the germline ends. The germline V gene encodes CDR1 SGHTA and CDR2 FQGNSA. CDR3 protein: CASSPAGSSNGQPQHF. The CDR3 DNA reads as TGTGCCAGCAGCCCAGCAGGCAGCTCAAATGGTCAGCCCCAGCATTTT.

The chain couples TRBV24-1 to TRBJ2-1; tentatively, D is TRBD1 (7 bases). This CDR3 has 16 amino acids. Trimming left V 4 bases short and J 8 bases short, with 20 bases between. The germline gives CDR1 KGHDR, CDR2 SFDVKD. The CDR3 region is CATSEPRGTARHEQFF. DNA of the CDR3: TGTGCCACCAGTGAACCCCGGGGGACAGCCCGCCATGAGCAGTTCTTC.

The chain uses TRBV25-1 and TRBJ2-5; D gene uncertain. From germline, CDR1 is MGHDK and CDR2 SYGVNS. The CDR3 is made up of 10 amino acids. Trimming stripped 11 bases from V and 5 bases from J, with 9 bases between. CDR3 in DNA: TGTGCCGCCGCTCGGGAGACCCAGTACTTC. Translation: CAAARETQYF.

The chain has TRBV7-2 and TRBJ1-6; TRBD1 is a possible D gene (5 bases). Per the germline V gene, CDR1 is SGHTA and CDR2 is FQGNSA. The CDR3 extends over 16 amino acids. V was cut by 2 bases and J by 9 bases, with 17 bases left in between. CDR3 DNA sequence: TGTGCCAGCAGCTTAAGGGCAGGGTTATTTGGTTCACCCCTCCACTTT. It specifies CASSLRAGLFGSPLHF.

The chain is built from TRBV3-1 (or the pseudogene TRBV3-2) and TRBJ2-2; 10 nucleotides agree with TRBD2. This CDR3 region has 19 residues. Per the germline V gene, CDR1 is LGHDT and CDR2 is YNNKEL (reference sequence). V dropped 1 base and J dropped 6; count of bases not matched to a gene: 14. In nucleotides, the CDR3 is TGTGCCAGCAGCCAAGCCCCTCTAGCGGGAGTATCGCGACCCGGGGAGCTGTTTTTT. As protein: CASSQAPLAGVSRPGELFF.

CDR3 nucleotides: TGTGCCAGCAGACCCCCAGGGTTAAGGGGGGCCAACGTCCTGACTTTC. Its protein product is CASRPPGLRGANVLTF. J is TRBJ2-6 and V is TRBV28, with a possible D match to TRBD1 (5 bases). Per the germline V gene, CDR1 is MDHEN and CDR2 is SYDVKM. Deletions cut 6 bases from V and 4 bases from J, with 16 bases between. CDR3 length: 16 residues.

The chain employs TRBV18 and TRBJ1-2; no reliable D call. Trimming left V 6 bases short and J 6 bases short, with 23 bases between. Germline V gene sequence: CDR1 KGHSH, CDR2 LQKENI. The CDR3 spans 16 residues. CDR3 region: CASSPDRYGKLDGYTF. The CDR3 DNA reads as TGTGCCAGCTCCCCGGATCGGTACGGGAAACTAGATGGCTACACCTTC. Based on the CDR3 plus reference TRBV18 and TRBJ1-2, the full variable domain is NAGVMQNPRHLVRRRGQEARLRCSPMKGHSHVYWYRQLPEEGLKFMVYLQKENIIDESGMPKERFSAEFPKEGPSILRIQQVVRGDSAAYFCASSPDRYGKLDGYTFGSGTRLTVV.